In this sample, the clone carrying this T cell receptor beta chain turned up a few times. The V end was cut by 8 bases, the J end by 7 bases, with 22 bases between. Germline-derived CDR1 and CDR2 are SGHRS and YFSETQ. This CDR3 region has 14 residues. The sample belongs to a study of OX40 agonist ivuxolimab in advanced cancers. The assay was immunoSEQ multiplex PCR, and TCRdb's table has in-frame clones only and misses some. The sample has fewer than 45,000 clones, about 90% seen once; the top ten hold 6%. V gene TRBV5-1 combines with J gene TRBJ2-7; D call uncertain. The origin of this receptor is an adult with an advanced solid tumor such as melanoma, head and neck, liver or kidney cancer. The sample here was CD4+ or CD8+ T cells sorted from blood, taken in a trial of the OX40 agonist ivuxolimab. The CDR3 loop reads CASRPWTQPGEQYF. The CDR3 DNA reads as TGCGCCAGTCGGCCTTGGACCCAGCCGGGTGAGCAGTACTTC.